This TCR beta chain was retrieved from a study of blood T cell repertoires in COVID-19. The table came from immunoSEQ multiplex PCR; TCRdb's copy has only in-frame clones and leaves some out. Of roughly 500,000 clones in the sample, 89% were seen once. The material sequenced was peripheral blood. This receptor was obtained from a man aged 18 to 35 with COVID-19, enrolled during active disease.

The CDR3 protein is CASSLVGRDYEQYF. Written as DNA, the CDR3 is TGCGCCAGCAGCTTGGTCGGCAGGGACTACGAGCAGTACTTC. This chain links TRBV5-1 with TRBJ2-7; tentatively, D is TRBD1 (5 bases). The CDR3 has 14 amino acids. CDR1 is SGHRS, CDR2 YFSETQ, per germline. V was shortened by 0 bases and J by 3 bases, with 10 bases between the two germline ends. Complete variable domain (other parts from reference TRBV5-1 and TRBJ2-7): KAGVTQTPRYLIKTRGQQVTLSCSPISGHRSVSWYQQTPGQGLQFLFEYFSETQRNKGNFPGRFSGRQFSNSRSEMNVSTLELGDSALYLCASSLVGRDYEQYFGPGTRLTVT.